This T cell receptor (beta chain) originates from a study of T cells in tumors after PD-1 blockade. The V end was cut by 4 bases, the J end by 1 base, with 15 bases between. The CDR3 length is 16 residues. Germline V gene data show CDR1 as SGHTA and CDR2 as FQGNSA. The repertoire was sequenced with immunoSEQ multiplex PCR; TCRdb's copy has only in-frame clones and lacks some. The table lists 9,000 to 15,000 clones, roughly 63% of them singletons, with around 17% in the top ten. V gene TRBV7-2 combines with J gene TRBJ2-3; D perhaps matches TRBD2 (5 bases). This TCR came from a human donor with basal cell carcinoma. The sequenced sample was tumor tissue, obtained before anti-PD-1 treatment. The CDR3 nucleotides read TGTGCCAGCAGCTCTCTGAGAGTCGGGGGCACAGATACGCAGTATTTT. It yields the protein CASSSLRVGGTDTQYF.